This entry concerns a single T cell receptor (beta chain). Its cognate antigen is unknown. This was the immunoSEQ v3 assay. Sequencing used immunoSEQ multiplex PCR; TCRdb keeps in-frame clones, though not all of them. This table holds 15,000 to 20,000 clones, under 90% found once. CDR1 is MDHEN and CDR2 is SYDVKM in the germline V gene. V lost 6 bases and J lost 6; bases outside the gene matches: 9. The CDR3 is 14 residues long. This entry is derived from a study of TIL therapy for anti-PD-1-resistant metastatic lung cancer. The time point is: pre-treatment sample, taken before nivolumab and TIL therapy. Study results and limitations: After infusion, TIL clonotypes partly replaced peripheral T cells and declined over months. The cohort had more treatment-naive, never-smoker and oncogene-addicted patients than typical.

The receptor comes from a person aged 25-85 years with non-small cell lung cancer. The chain couples TRBV28 to TRBJ1-2, with TRBD1 matching 8 bases. This sample comprised blood, obtained at baseline. The CDR3 DNA follows: TGTGCCAGCAGCTTACTGACAGGGGCTAATGGCTACACCTTC. It yields the protein CASSLLTGANGYTF.